The 13 T cell receptor beta chains below were found in one sample sequenced in a study of shared T cell receptors in the human thymus. Assay used: immunoSEQ multiplex PCR; TCRdb lists only in-frame clones, some missing. The sample contains 630,000 or so clones, about 87% of which appear only once. This sample also belongs to another study, concerning human thymus T cells.

The sample consisted of thymocytes. These receptors were taken from a boy younger than two with a congenital heart defect.

The rearrangement joins TRBV11-2 to TRBJ1-4, with unresolved D. The CDR3 totals 15 residues. Germline assignment: CDR1 SGHAT and CDR2 FQNNGV. The V end lost 5 bases, the J end lost 0 bases, and 10 bases lay between the germline ends. CDR3 coding DNA: TGTGCCAGCAGCCATGAGGATGCAACTAATGAAAAACTGTTTTTT. Amino acid sequence: CASSHEDATNEKLFF.

This chain uses TRBV18 with TRBJ1-5; no firm D call. The ends were cut back, 1 base at V and 5 bases at J, with 9 bases in the middle. This CDR3 is 14 amino acids long. Germline assignment: CDR1 KGHSH and CDR2 LQKENI. CDR3 DNA sequence: TGTGCCAGCTCACCACGGATAGCTGATCAGCCCCAGCATTTT. Residues: CASSPRIADQPQHF.

This clone was detected only a few times. This chain links TRBV7-9 with TRBJ1-3; 8 bases map to TRBD1. V lost 5 bases to trimming and J lost 0 bases; unmatched junction nucleotides: 3. This CDR3 contains 15 residues. Per germline, CDR1 SEHNR and CDR2 FQNEAQ (reference sequence). The CDR3 sequence: CASSGQGNSGNTIYF. The CDR3 nucleotides are TGTGCCAGCAGCGGACAGGGAAACTCTGGAAACACCATATATTTT.

V usage is TRBV14 and J usage is TRBJ2-1; 10 positions agree with TRBD1. The CDR3 length is 14 residues. The V gene end was trimmed by 5 bases and the J gene end by 9 bases; junction bases not matched to a gene: 7. Germline CDR1 is SGHDN and CDR2 is FVKESK. Here the CDR3 DNA reads TGTGCCAGCAGCTGTACGGACAGGGGGGGTGAGCAGTTCTTC. Residues: CASSCTDRGGEQFF.

V usage is TRBV29-1 and J usage is TRBJ2-5, with 8 bases that match TRBD1. V gave up 0 bases and J gave up 5 bases; unmatched junction bases: 11. This CDR3 spans 16 amino acids. Per germline, CDR1 SQVTM and CDR2 ANQGSEA. DNA of the CDR3: TGCAGCGTTGAAGATAGGGCAGGGGGCAGTAGGGAGACCCAGTACTTC. This sequence encodes CSVEDRAGGSRETQYF.

In DNA, the CDR3 is TGTGCCAGCAGCTTAGATGGGGTCAGGGTCTCTGGAAACACCATATATTTT. This codes for CASSLDGVRVSGNTIYF. V and J are TRBV11-2 and TRBJ1-3; D possibly corresponds to TRBD1 (5 bases). Trimming cost V 0 bases and J 0 bases, with 12 bases left between them. The CDR3 is made up of 17 amino acids. Germline CDR1 and CDR2: SGHAT and FQNNGV.

The table lists this clone with a count of one. CDR3 sequence reads: CASSEMLAGVQTGELFF. The CDR3 DNA reads TGTGCCAGCAGTGAAATGCTAGCGGGAGTACAAACCGGGGAGCTGTTTTTT. The chain has TRBV25-1 and TRBJ2-2; 10 bases map to TRBD2. The ends lost 2 bases at V and 5 bases at J; junction bases unmatched: 8. The CDR3 consists of 17 residues. Germline-derived CDR1 and CDR2 are MGHDK and SYGVNS.

This chain uses TRBV10-3 with TRBJ1-1; 7 positions agree with TRBD1. The V segment lost 2 bases and the J segment 1 base; nucleotides outside the gene matches: 4. This CDR3 spans 15 amino acids. Germline lookup yields CDR1 ENHRY and CDR2 SYGVKD. The CDR3 loop reads CAISEPGQKNTEAFF. The CDR3 DNA reads TGTGCCATCAGTGAGCCGGGACAGAAGAACACTGAAGCTTTCTTT.

The chain links TRBV4-3 to TRBJ2-3, with TRBD2 as a possible D gene (6 bases). The CDR3 covers 19 residues. The germline V and J ends were trimmed by 0 bases and 2 bases, with 21 bases remaining between them. CDR1 is LGHNA and CDR2 is YSLEER in the germline V gene. The CDR3 DNA reads TGCGCCAGCAGCCAAGATTTAATTCCACTAGCCCTAAACACAGATACGCAGTATTTT. Translation gives CASSQDLIPLALNTDTQYF.

This rearrangement joins TRBV5-1 to TRBJ2-1; D ambiguous. The CDR3 runs to 13 residues. V dropped 3 bases and J dropped 7 bases, with 11 bases sitting between them. Germline V CDR1 and CDR2: SGHRS, YFSETQ. The CDR3 region has the DNA TGCGCCAGCAGCTCTATCTATCGGAATGAGCAGTTCTTC. Protein: CASSSIYRNEQFF.

The rearrangement links TRBV15 to TRBJ2-1; 13 positions match TRBD2. The V segment lost 7 bases and the J segment 5 bases; nucleotides outside the gene matches: 5. CDR3 length: 15 amino acids. Per the germline V gene, CDR1 is LNHNV and CDR2 is YYDKDF (reference sequence). The DNA of the CDR3 is TGTGCCACCACTAGACTAGCGGGGGGCCACAATGAGCAGTTCTTC. This sequence encodes CATTRLAGGHNEQFF.

The rearrangement joins TRBV19 to TRBJ2-4, with TRBD2 as a possible D gene (6 bases). CDR1 and CDR2 from the germline V gene are LNHDA and SQIVND (reference sequence). Trimming took 0 bases from V and 7 from J, leaving 7 bases between them. The CDR3 loop spans 13 amino acids. CDR3 in amino acids: CASSIEGRNIQYF. The CDR3 DNA reads as TGTGCCAGTAGTATAGAGGGGAGGAACATTCAGTACTTC.

The genes are TRBV5-1 and TRBJ2-1; 9 nucleotides agree with TRBD2. The CDR3 sequence is 11 residues long. The V and J ends lost 5 bases and 13 bases, in that order; junction bases with no gene match: 4. Germline lookup yields CDR1 SGHRS and CDR2 YFSETQ. DNA of the CDR3: TGCGCCAGCAGGGGACTAGCACACCAGTTCTTC. Its translation: CASRGLAHQFF.